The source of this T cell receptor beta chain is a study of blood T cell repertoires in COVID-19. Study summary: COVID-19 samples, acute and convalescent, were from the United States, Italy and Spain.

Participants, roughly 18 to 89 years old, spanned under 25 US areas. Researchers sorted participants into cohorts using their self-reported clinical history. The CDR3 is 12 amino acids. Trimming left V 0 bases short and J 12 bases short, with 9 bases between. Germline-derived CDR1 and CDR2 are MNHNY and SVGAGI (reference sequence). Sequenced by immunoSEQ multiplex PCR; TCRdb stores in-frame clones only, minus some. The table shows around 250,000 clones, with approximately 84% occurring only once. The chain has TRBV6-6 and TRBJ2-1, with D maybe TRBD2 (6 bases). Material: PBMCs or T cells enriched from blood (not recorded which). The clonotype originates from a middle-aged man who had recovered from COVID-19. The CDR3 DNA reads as TGTGCCAGCAGTTACTCCGGGACTGGGCAGTTCTTC. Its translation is CASSYSGTGQFF.